These T cell receptor beta chains were read from a single sample in a study of T cells in Graves' hyperthyroidism and ophthalmopathy. TCRdb called the multiplex PCR reads again in MiXCR, with one record for every CDR3 protein. The sample has 300,000 to 450,000 distinct CDR3 sequences, 15% seen once. Sequenced sample: blood. These receptor sequences come from a woman aged 25 to 45 with Graves' hyperthyroidism. Both conserved end residues are part of each CDR3. Fields, in order: clone size, V gene, D gene, J gene, CDR3 DNA, CDR3 protein. D genes are given only for firm matches. Only some rows state a clone size, as once, few, many or a class for expanded clones.

clone_size: many
v_call: TRBV2
d_call: TRBD1
j_call: TRBJ1-5
cdr3_nt: TGTGCCAGCAGAGGACAGGAACTTCAGCCCCAGCATTTT
cdr3_aa: CASRGQELQPQHF

clone_size: many
v_call: TRBV6-4
d_call: NA
j_call: TRBJ1-2
cdr3_nt: TGTGCCAGCAGTGACTCGCCAGGGTCGCCCTATGGCTACACCTTC
cdr3_aa: CASSDSPGSPYGYTF

clone_size: many
v_call: TRBV20-1
d_call: TRBD1
j_call: TRBJ2-7
cdr3_nt: TGCAGTGGGGAAAAGACAGGGGGACCCTACGAGCAGTACTTC
cdr3_aa: CSGEKTGGPYEQYF

clone_size: NA
v_call: TRBV19
d_call: TRBD2
j_call: TRBJ2-1
cdr3_nt: TGTGCCAGTAGTACCGTAGCGGGGGGACACAATGAGCAGTTCTTC
cdr3_aa: CASSTVAGGHNEQFF

clone_size: few
v_call: TRBV24-1
d_call: TRBD2
j_call: TRBJ2-3
cdr3_nt: TGTGCCACCAGTGAAGTCCTAGCGGGAGTGGTGTATTTT
cdr3_aa: CATSEVLAGVVYF

clone_size: many
v_call: TRBV10-3
d_call: NA
j_call: TRBJ2-7
cdr3_nt: TGTGCCATCAGTGGCCGGGACACGGCCTACGAGCAGTACTTC
cdr3_aa: CAISGRDTAYEQYF

clone_size: NA
v_call: TRBV7-2
d_call: NA
j_call: TRBJ2-2
cdr3_nt: TGTGCCAGCAGCTTTAATGGAGCCACGAACACCGGGGAGCTGTTTTTT
cdr3_aa: CASSFNGATNTGELFF

clone_size: NA
v_call: TRBV19
d_call: NA
j_call: TRBJ2-1
cdr3_nt: TGTGCCAGTAGTATTGGGGGAATGGCGAGACACAATGAGCAGTTCTTC
cdr3_aa: CASSIGGMARHNEQFF

clone_size: NA
v_call: TRBV3-1
d_call: NA
j_call: TRBJ2-2
cdr3_nt: TGTGCCAGCAGCCAAGCATCGCGGGTGGTTACCGGGGAGCTGTTTTTT
cdr3_aa: CASSQASRVVTGELFF

clone_size: few
v_call: TRBV19
d_call: TRBD2
j_call: TRBJ2-1
cdr3_nt: TGTGCCAGTCCCATAGCGGGAGGCAGAGAGCAGTTCTTC
cdr3_aa: CASPIAGGREQFF

clone_size: many
v_call: TRBV5-1
d_call: NA
j_call: TRBJ1-6
cdr3_nt: TGCGCCAGCAGCTTGGAGGGGGGCGAGGGGTCACCCCTCCACTTT
cdr3_aa: CASSLEGGEGSPLHF

clone_size: NA
v_call: TRBV5-1
d_call: TRBD2
j_call: TRBJ2-3
cdr3_nt: TGCGCCAGCACCCCTAGGGAGGGGAGCACAGATACGCAGTATTTT
cdr3_aa: CASTPREGSTDTQYF

clone_size: NA
v_call: TRBV29-1
d_call: NA
j_call: TRBJ2-7
cdr3_nt: TGCAGCGTTGAAGATCGGAGCGAGCAGTACTTC
cdr3_aa: CSVEDRSEQYF

clone_size: NA
v_call: TRBV20-1
d_call: TRBD2
j_call: TRBJ2-6
cdr3_nt: TGCAGTGCCACGGGACTAGGGGCCTCTAGGGCCAACGTCCTGACTTTC
cdr3_aa: CSATGLGASRANVLTF

clone_size: few
v_call: TRBV7-3
d_call: NA
j_call: TRBJ1-6
cdr3_nt: TGTGCCAGCAGCCCCGACAGCTCCTATAATTCACCCCTCCACTTT
cdr3_aa: CASSPDSSYNSPLHF

clone_size: NA
v_call: TRBV28
d_call: TRBD2
j_call: TRBJ2-1
cdr3_nt: TGTGCCAGCAGTACTGAACCCCTCGGACTAGCGGGAGGGCCGGATGAGCAGTTCTTC
cdr3_aa: CASSTEPLGLAGGPDEQFF

clone_size: NA
v_call: TRBV19
d_call: NA
j_call: TRBJ1-2
cdr3_nt: TGTGCCAGTAAAGGTACAGGCTCAGCTAACTATGGCTACACCTTC
cdr3_aa: CASKGTGSANYGYTF

clone_size: NA
v_call: TRBV20-1
d_call: NA
j_call: TRBJ1-2
cdr3_nt: TGCAGTGCTAGTTGGCCTGAGGGCTACACCTTC
cdr3_aa: CSASWPEGYTF

clone_size: few
v_call: TRBV6-5
d_call: NA
j_call: TRBJ1-3
cdr3_nt: TGTGCCAGCAGTTATAACGGTGCTTCTGGAAACACCATATATTTT
cdr3_aa: CASSYNGASGNTIYF

clone_size: NA
v_call: TRBV7-9
d_call: TRBD2
j_call: TRBJ2-1
cdr3_nt: TGTGCCAGCAACTCTCCGGGACTAGCCGCCTCGGGGGGCAATGAGCAGTTCTTC
cdr3_aa: CASNSPGLAASGGNEQFF

clone_size: few
v_call: TRBV30
d_call: TRBD2
j_call: TRBJ2-1
cdr3_nt: TGTGCCTGGAGTTGGGGAGGGGCCTACAATGAGCAGTTCTTC
cdr3_aa: CAWSWGGAYNEQFF

clone_size: many
v_call: TRBV18
d_call: NA
j_call: TRBJ2-6
cdr3_nt: TGTGCCAGCTCAACAGGGACCGGGGCCAACGTCCTGACTTTC
cdr3_aa: CASSTGTGANVLTF

clone_size: many
v_call: TRBV12-3/TRBV12-4
d_call: NA
j_call: TRBJ2-4
cdr3_nt: TGTGCCAGCAGTTTTTTTGGACTTAACACCTTAGCCAAAAACATTCAGTACTTC
cdr3_aa: CASSFFGLNTLAKNIQYF

clone_size: NA
v_call: TRBV9
d_call: NA
j_call: TRBJ2-7
cdr3_nt: TGTGCCAGCAGCACCCGCATGGGGGGCTCCTACGAGCAGTACTTC
cdr3_aa: CASSTRMGGSYEQYF

clone_size: NA
v_call: TRBV7-9
d_call: TRBD1
j_call: TRBJ1-1
cdr3_nt: TGTGCCAGCAGCTTAGGATTAGGGGGCGCAAACACTGAAGCTTTCTTT
cdr3_aa: CASSLGLGGANTEAFF

clone_size: NA
v_call: TRBV24-1
d_call: NA
j_call: TRBJ1-1
cdr3_nt: TGTGCCACCTCAGGAGGAACTGAAGCTTTCTTT
cdr3_aa: CATSGGTEAFF

clone_size: many
v_call: TRBV12-3/TRBV12-4
d_call: NA
j_call: TRBJ1-6
cdr3_nt: TGTGCCAGCAGTTTCGGTCCTTACAACTATAATTCACCCCTCCACTTT
cdr3_aa: CASSFGPYNYNSPLHF

clone_size: many
v_call: TRBV27
d_call: TRBD1
j_call: TRBJ2-7
cdr3_nt: TGTGCCACCGGTAAGACAGGGGGATCCTACGAGCAGTACTTC
cdr3_aa: CATGKTGGSYEQYF

clone_size: NA
v_call: TRBV24-1
d_call: NA
j_call: TRBJ1-1
cdr3_nt: TGTGCCACCGCCTTCGGCACTGAAGCTTTCTTT
cdr3_aa: CATAFGTEAFF

clone_size: NA
v_call: TRBV27
d_call: TRBD1
j_call: TRBJ1-2
cdr3_nt: TGTGCCAGCAGTCAGTCGACAGGGAACTATGGCTACACCTTC
cdr3_aa: CASSQSTGNYGYTF

clone_size: NA
v_call: TRBV25-1
d_call: NA
j_call: TRBJ2-3
cdr3_nt: TGTGCCAGCAGTGATCTAATGGGGGAGTGGGCAGATACGCAGTATTTT
cdr3_aa: CASSDLMGEWADTQYF

clone_size: many
v_call: TRBV2
d_call: TRBD1
j_call: TRBJ2-1
cdr3_nt: TGTGCCAGCAGCGGGACAGCAAACTACTACAATGAGCAGTTCTTC
cdr3_aa: CASSGTANYYNEQFF

clone_size: many
v_call: TRBV18
d_call: TRBD1
j_call: TRBJ2-3
cdr3_nt: TGTGCCAGCTCACCATACGTTCCCGGACAGGGGGGTTCCGATACGCAGTATTTT
cdr3_aa: CASSPYVPGQGGSDTQYF

clone_size: NA
v_call: TRBV4-2
d_call: NA
j_call: TRBJ1-5
cdr3_nt: TGTGCCAGCAGCCAAGAGGGCGCCGCCCCGAATCAGCCCCAGCATTTT
cdr3_aa: CASSQEGAAPNQPQHF

clone_size: many
v_call: TRBV28
d_call: TRBD2
j_call: TRBJ2-2
cdr3_nt: TGTGCCAGCAGCTTAGCGGGAGGGCCCACCGGGGAGCTGTTTTTT
cdr3_aa: CASSLAGGPTGELFF

clone_size: many
v_call: TRBV3-1
d_call: TRBD2
j_call: TRBJ2-7
cdr3_nt: TGTGCCAGCAGCCGATATAGCGGGAGAGGCTACGAGCAGTACTTC
cdr3_aa: CASSRYSGRGYEQYF

clone_size: NA
v_call: TRBV2
d_call: TRBD2
j_call: TRBJ2-1
cdr3_nt: TGTGCCAGCAGGCCCGGTAGTAGCGGGAGTTTCGATGAGCAGTTCTTC
cdr3_aa: CASRPGSSGSFDEQFF

clone_size: few
v_call: TRBV9
d_call: NA
j_call: TRBJ1-2
cdr3_nt: TGTGCCAGCAGCGTAGATGCGGGGAATGGCTACACCTTC
cdr3_aa: CASSVDAGNGYTF

clone_size: many
v_call: TRBV3-1
d_call: NA
j_call: TRBJ2-7
cdr3_nt: TGTGCCAGCAGCCAAAACCCAGACTTGCGAAGCTACGAGCAGTACTTC
cdr3_aa: CASSQNPDLRSYEQYF

clone_size: many
v_call: TRBV12-3/TRBV12-4
d_call: TRBD2
j_call: TRBJ2-1
cdr3_nt: TGTGCCAGCAGTCCCAGGGGTAGCGGGAGTAGGACCTACAATGAGCAGTTCTTC
cdr3_aa: CASSPRGSGSRTYNEQFF

clone_size: many
v_call: TRBV2
d_call: TRBD1
j_call: TRBJ1-4
cdr3_nt: TGTGCCAGCAGTGATACAGGGGGGGATAATGAAAAACTGTTTTTT
cdr3_aa: CASSDTGGDNEKLFF

clone_size: many
v_call: TRBV11-2
d_call: TRBD2
j_call: TRBJ2-1
cdr3_nt: TGTGCCAGCCAGGGACTAGCTTTGGATGAGCAGTTCTTC
cdr3_aa: CASQGLALDEQFF

clone_size: few
v_call: TRBV20-1
d_call: TRBD2
j_call: TRBJ2-1
cdr3_nt: TGCAGTGCTAGGGTCCTGCTAGCGGGAGGGCCCGATGAGCAGCTCTTC
cdr3_aa: CSARVLLAGGPDEQLF

clone_size: NA
v_call: TRBV20-1
d_call: TRBD2
j_call: TRBJ2-1
cdr3_nt: TGCAGTGCCGACAAACTAGCGGGAGTTTACAATGAGCAGTTCTTC
cdr3_aa: CSADKLAGVYNEQFF

clone_size: many
v_call: TRBV20-1
d_call: NA
j_call: TRBJ2-7
cdr3_nt: TGCAGTGCTGACCCCCCGCTGGCTACCAACGAGCAGTACTTC
cdr3_aa: CSADPPLATNEQYF

clone_size: NA
v_call: TRBV20-1
d_call: TRBD2
j_call: TRBJ2-5
cdr3_nt: TGCAGTGCTTCCAGGGCTAGCGGAGGTGGGGAGACCCAGTACTTC
cdr3_aa: CSASRASGGGETQYF

clone_size: many
v_call: TRBV12-3/TRBV12-4
d_call: TRBD2
j_call: TRBJ2-7
cdr3_nt: TGTGCCAGCATGAAACTAGCGGCCGTAACCTACGAGCAGTACTTC
cdr3_aa: CASMKLAAVTYEQYF

clone_size: NA
v_call: TRBV9
d_call: NA
j_call: TRBJ1-1
cdr3_nt: TGTGCCAGCAGCGCCGGGTCGGGGGCACAACCGTATACTGAAGCTTTCTTT
cdr3_aa: CASSAGSGAQPYTEAFF

clone_size: many
v_call: TRBV20-1
d_call: NA
j_call: TRBJ2-1
cdr3_nt: TGCAGTGCTAGACGGCGAGCAGGCCTCTACAATGAGCAGTTCTTC
cdr3_aa: CSARRRAGLYNEQFF